This T cell receptor beta chain was documented in a study of monozygotic twins with inflammatory bowel disease. Study outcomes and limitations: For repertoire similarity, concordant twins did not differ from discordant twins, possibly because power was limited. Versus healthy twins, IBD patients showed fewer clonotypes shared with others, especially with disease activity. Lower TCRbeta diversity (inverse Simpson) was seen in IBD patients than in healthy co-twins.

Germline V CDR1 and CDR2: DFQATT, SNEGSKA (reference sequence). The CDR3 covers 17 residues. Notes on this clonotype: Antigen specificity is unknown.

TCRdb reprocessed the 5' RACE reads, with one entry per CDR3 protein and no DNA. The sample table includes more than 300,000 distinct CDR3 sequences. No T cells were sorted before total RNA was taken from whole blood. J is TRBJ2-1 and V is TRBV20-1; TCRdb names TRBD2, which stays unverified in the absence of DNA. The sample was blood. The source of this sequence is a human donor with ulcerative colitis or Crohn's disease, or a healthy co-twin of an affected twin (not recorded which). CDR3 loop: CSASPMGLADIYNEQFF.